Shown below are 12 T cell receptor beta chains from a single sample sequenced in a study of identifying expanded T cells in peripheral blood. Some clones are missing from TCRdb's copy, which holds only in-frame ones; the method was immunoSEQ multiplex PCR. The sample includes 130,000 or so clones, 84% of them seen just once. The sequenced sample was blood. These receptors were obtained from a person aged 18 to 75 in good health.

V and J are TRBV10-2 and TRBJ1-2; TRBD1 aligns across 9 bases. The V and J ends lost 0 bases and 3 bases, in that order; junction bases with no gene match: 8. Germline V lookup: CDR1 WSHSY, CDR2 SAAADI. This CDR3 contains 17 residues. The CDR3 protein is CASSESGTGRVHYGYTF. The CDR3 coding sequence is TGCGCCAGCAGTGAGTCCGGGACAGGGCGGGTCCACTATGGCTACACCTTC.

V and J are TRBV13 and TRBJ2-1, with TRBD1 identical over 7 bases. This CDR3 has 16 amino acids. Germline V gene lookup returns CDR1 PRHDT and CDR2 FYEKMQ (reference sequence). J lost 0 bases, V lost 2 bases, and 4 bases had no gene match. CDR3 amino acids: CASSLRGQSSYNEQFF. The CDR3 DNA sequence: TGTGCCAGCAGCTTAAGGGGACAGAGCTCCTACAATGAGCAGTTCTTC.

V and J are TRBV30 and TRBJ1-2; no firm D call. CDR1 and CDR2 (germline): GTSNPN, SVGIG (reference sequence). Trimming left V 0 bases short and J 1 base short, with 6 bases between. This CDR3 is 13 amino acids long. The CDR3 sequence: CAWSVRVNYGYTF. The DNA of the CDR3 is TGTGCCTGGAGTGTACGAGTTAACTATGGCTACACCTTC.

The chain joins TRBV25-1 to TRBJ1-5; possible D gene TRBD1, 5 bases. Trimming shortened V by 3 bases and J by 7 bases, and 13 bases separated the two germline ends. The CDR3 covers 14 residues. Germline CDR1 is MGHDK and CDR2 is SYGVNS. As DNA, the CDR3 is TGTGCCAGCAGTGATTCGGGAGGGGACCAGCCCCAGCATTTT. It yields the protein CASSDSGGDQPQHF.

V usage is TRBV29-1 and J usage is TRBJ1-2, with D maybe TRBD1 (5 bases). Between the trimmed V and J ends, which lost 1 base and 5 bases, there was a span of 14 bases. Germline loops: CDR1 SQVTM, CDR2 ANQGSEA. The CDR3 is made up of 14 amino acids. The DNA of the CDR3 is TGCAGCGTTGAAGGAACGGAGGGGCGTTATGGCTACACCTTC. Amino acid sequence: CSVEGTEGRYGYTF.

This clone was seen just once. The V call is TRBV7-8, the J call TRBJ1-3; D unresolved. This CDR3 region has 15 residues. Per germline, CDR1 SGHVS and CDR2 FQNEAQ. The V end lost 1 base, the J end lost 1 base, and 8 bases lay between the germline ends. The CDR3 is CASSLGITSGNTIYF. The DNA of the CDR3 is TGTGCCAGCAGCTTAGGGATCACTTCTGGAAACACCATATATTTT.

The gene calls are TRBV6-6 and TRBJ2-3; TRBD2 is a possible D gene (6 bases). The germline V and J ends were trimmed by 5 bases and 2 bases, with 8 bases remaining between them. The CDR3 is made up of 13 amino acids. CDR1 and CDR2 from the germline V gene are MNHNY and SVGAGI (reference sequence). The CDR3 DNA reads as TGTGCCAGCAGTAGCGGGTTCACAGATACGCAGTATTTT. Translating it yields CASSSGFTDTQYF.

This sequence joins TRBV7-2 and TRBJ1-3; no firm D call. The CDR3 is 15 amino acids. Trimming removed 3 bases from V and 0 bases from J, with 9 bases in between. The germline gives CDR1 SGHTA, CDR2 FQGNSA. The CDR3 loop is CASSFSEGSGNTIYF. CDR3 nucleotide sequence: TGTGCCAGCAGCTTTTCCGAAGGCTCTGGAAACACCATATATTTT.

The rearrangement links TRBV4-1 to TRBJ1-1, with D tentatively TRBD1 (5 bases). The germline V and J ends were trimmed by 5 bases and 5 bases, with 18 bases remaining between them. CDR3 length: 15 residues. Germline CDR1 reads MGHRA; CDR2 reads YSYEKL. The CDR3 reads CASSVISGSRTEAFF. The DNA of the CDR3 is TGCGCCAGCAGCGTCATTTCAGGGTCTAGGACTGAAGCTTTCTTT.

V gene TRBV5-1 combines with J gene TRBJ1-4; 7 nucleotides match TRBD1. The ends lost 4 bases at V and 8 bases at J; junction bases unmatched: 14. Germline lookup yields CDR1 SGHRS and CDR2 YFSETQ. This CDR3 is built from 16 residues. CDR3 sequence (DNA): TGCGCCAGCAGCATGGGACCTGTCGACAGGGACGAAAAACTGTTTTTT. Translated, it gives CASSMGPVDRDEKLFF.

The CDR3 DNA follows: TGTGCCTGGTCACTAGACCAAGAGACCCAGTACTTC. Encoded protein: CAWSLDQETQYF. The J gene is TRBJ2-5, the V gene TRBV30, with D perhaps matching TRBD2 (5 bases). Germline loops: CDR1 GTSNPN, CDR2 SVGIG (reference sequence). CDR3 length: 12 residues. V was shortened by 5 bases and J by 0 bases, with 7 bases between the two germline ends.

The chain joins TRBV18 to TRBJ1-1, with TRBD1 matching 7 bases. Trimming at V came to 4 bases and at J to 1 base, leaving 12 bases not matched to a gene. The germline gives CDR1 KGHSH, CDR2 LQKENI. The CDR3 loop spans 17 amino acids. The CDR3 DNA sequence: TGTGCCAGCTCACTCCGACAGGGACCGACTGGGAACACTGAAGCTTTCTTT. The encoded protein is CASSLRQGPTGNTEAFF.